Listed here are 9 T cell receptor beta chains from one sample, sequenced in a study of T-cell reconstitution after alpha-beta-depleted transplantation in children. The library targeted TCRbeta and was prepared with unique molecular identifiers. TCRdb itself ran the PCR reads through MiXCR, one entry per CDR3 protein. This table has around 700,000 distinct CDR3 sequences, 10% to 15% appearing once. Source: PBMCs, taken before TCRalphabeta/CD19-depleted stem cell transplant. These receptor sequences come from a girl aged 2 to 9 with congenital amegakaryocytic thrombocytopenia, due to receive a stem cell transplant.

The J gene is TRBJ2-7, the V gene TRBV5-6; D unresolved. From germline, CDR1 is SGHDT and CDR2 YYEEEE. V was cut by 0 bases and J by 2 bases, with 9 bases left in between. CDR3 size: 14 residues. CDR3 protein: CASSLGASPYEQYF. The CDR3 DNA reads as TGTGCCAGCAGCTTGGGGGCCTCTCCCTACGAGCAGTACTTC.

Ten or more counts support this clonotype. The V gene is TRBV20-1, the J gene TRBJ2-7, with TRBD2 identical over 12 bases. Trimming removed 4 bases from V and 7 bases from J; junction bases left unmatched: 5. This CDR3 is 13 amino acids long. The germline gives CDR1 DFQATT, CDR2 SNEGSKA (reference sequence). The chain's CDR3 is CSATGLAGWEQYF. CDR3 DNA sequence: TGCAGTGCTACAGGACTAGCGGGATGGGAGCAGTACTTC.

In its sample, this clonotype was seen many times. This chain connects TRBV20-1 to TRBJ1-2; 7 nucleotides match TRBD1. CDR1 is DFQATT, CDR2 SNEGSKA, per germline (reference sequence). The length of the CDR3 is 14 residues. Trimming removed 2 bases from V and 5 bases from J; junction bases left unmatched: 8. As DNA, the CDR3 is TGCAGTGCTAGACCGACAGGGACCCCTTATGGCTACACCTTC. Translated: CSARPTGTPYGYTF.

This sequence joins TRBV12-3 or TRBV12-4 and TRBJ2-3; 7 bases line up with TRBD1. The junction had 12 bases not matched to a gene; V was cut back by 9 bases and J by 3 bases. The CDR3 totals 15 residues. The CDR3 DNA sequence: TGTGCCAGTCTCAAGACAGGGCTTGGAACAGATACGCAGTATTTT. Translated, it gives CASLKTGLGTDTQYF.

The J gene is TRBJ1-2, the V gene TRBV5-5; D uncertain. The ends were cut back, 2 bases at V and 6 bases at J, with 11 bases in the middle. Germline loops: CDR1 SGHKS, CDR2 YYEKEE (reference sequence). The CDR3 is made up of 13 amino acids. The CDR3 sequence: CASSFTGVDGYTF. The CDR3 nucleotides read TGTGCCAGCAGCTTCACGGGCGTCGATGGCTACACCTTC.

This clonotype was picked up many times. V and J are TRBV20-1 and TRBJ2-1; weak D call: TRBD2 (5 bases). Germline CDR1 DFQATT, CDR2 SNEGSKA (reference sequence). The CDR3 contains 11 residues. V shed 5 bases and J shed 8 bases, with 10 bases lying between them. The CDR3 protein is CSAPRGDEQFF. For the CDR3, the DNA is TGCAGTGCTCCACGGGGAGATGAGCAGTTCTTC.

This clonotype was detected a few times. The chain joins TRBV7-3 to TRBJ2-2; TRBD2 agrees at 8 bases. With V trimmed by 1 base and J by 7 bases, 11 bases remained unmatched. This CDR3 is 17 amino acids long. Germline V gene lookup returns CDR1 SGHTA and CDR2 FQGTGA. In DNA form, the CDR3 reads TGTGCCAGCAGCTTAAATTGGGAAGCGGGAGCCAACGGGGAGCTGTTTTTT. Residues: CASSLNWEAGANGELFF. Full variable domain (remainder filled in from reference TRBV7-3 and TRBJ2-2): GAGVSQTPSNKVTEKGKYVELRCDPISGHTALYWYRQSLGQGPEFLIYFQGTGAADDSGLPNDRFFAVRPEGSVSTLKIQRTERGDSAVYLCASSLNWEAGANGELFFGEGSRLTVL.

The V call is TRBV20-1, the J call TRBJ1-5; D might be TRBD1 (6 bases). V was trimmed by 6 bases and J by 1 base, leaving 16 bases between them. Germline V gives CDR1 DFQATT, CDR2 SNEGSKA (reference sequence). The CDR3 contains 15 residues. CDR3 residues: CSASRDTLSNQPQHF. CDR3 nucleotide sequence: TGCAGTGCGTCGCGGGACACCCTAAGCAATCAGCCCCAGCATTTT.

The chain joins TRBV30 to TRBJ2-7; 9 bases agree with TRBD1. Trimming at V came to 5 bases and at J to 4 bases, leaving 3 bases not matched to a gene. The V gene's germline CDR1 is GTSNPN and CDR2 SVGIG (reference sequence). The CDR3 has 12 amino acids. CDR3 nucleotides: TGTGCCTGGGGGGACAGGGATTACGAGCAGTACTTC. This encodes CAWGDRDYEQYF.